The entry below describes one TCR beta chain. The data were obtained in a study of blood T cell repertoires in COVID-19. Some clones are missing from TCRdb's copy, which holds only in-frame ones; the method was immunoSEQ multiplex PCR. Seen here are 150,000 to 250,000 clones, 70% to 85% observed once, and the top ten hold about 6.9%. The CDR3 spans 13 residues. Trimming shortened V by 5 bases and J by 1 base, and 8 bases separated the two germline ends. The TCR comes from a human donor with acute or convalescent COVID-19. The donor label of this sample is uncertain. The sequenced material came from peripheral blood. This chain links TRBV12-3 or TRBV12-4 with TRBJ1-1; D gene unclear. This CDR3 is CASSKPKNTEAFF. CDR3 DNA sequence: TGTGCCAGCAGTAAGCCCAAGAACACTGAAGCTTTCTTT.